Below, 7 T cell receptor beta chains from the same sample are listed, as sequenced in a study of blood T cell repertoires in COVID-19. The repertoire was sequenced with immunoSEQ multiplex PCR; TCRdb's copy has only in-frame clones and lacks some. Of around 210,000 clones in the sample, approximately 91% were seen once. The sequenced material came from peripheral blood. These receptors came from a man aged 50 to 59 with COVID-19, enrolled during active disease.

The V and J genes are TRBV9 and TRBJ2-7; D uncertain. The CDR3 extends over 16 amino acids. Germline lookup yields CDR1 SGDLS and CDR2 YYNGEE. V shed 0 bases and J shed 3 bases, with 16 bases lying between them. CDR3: CASSVDSEFSNYEQYF. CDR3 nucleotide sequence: TGTGCCAGCAGCGTAGATTCGGAGTTTTCCAACTACGAGCAGTACTTC.

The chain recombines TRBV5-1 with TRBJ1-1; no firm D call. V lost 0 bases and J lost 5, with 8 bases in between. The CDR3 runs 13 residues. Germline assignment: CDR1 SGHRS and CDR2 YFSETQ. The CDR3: CASSLGSGTEAFF. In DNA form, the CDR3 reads TGCGCCAGCAGCTTGGGGTCGGGGACTGAAGCTTTCTTT.

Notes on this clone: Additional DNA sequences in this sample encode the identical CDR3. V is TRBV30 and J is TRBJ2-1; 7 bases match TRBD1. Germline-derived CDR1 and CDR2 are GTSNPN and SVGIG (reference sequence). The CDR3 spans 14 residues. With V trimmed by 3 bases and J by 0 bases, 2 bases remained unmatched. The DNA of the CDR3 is TGTGCCTGGAGCGGGGACAGCTCCTACAATGAGCAGTTCTTC. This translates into CAWSGDSSYNEQFF.

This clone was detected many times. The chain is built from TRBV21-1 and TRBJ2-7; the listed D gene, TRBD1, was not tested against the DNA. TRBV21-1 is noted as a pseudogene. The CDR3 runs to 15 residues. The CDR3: CASSPIGQGSYEQYF. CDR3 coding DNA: TGTGCCAGCAGCCCGATCGGACAGGGCTCCTACGAGCAGTACTTC.

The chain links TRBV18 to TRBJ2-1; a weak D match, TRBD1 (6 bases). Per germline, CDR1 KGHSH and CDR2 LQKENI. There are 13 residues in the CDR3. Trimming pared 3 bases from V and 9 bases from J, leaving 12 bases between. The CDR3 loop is CASSPYRAGEQFF. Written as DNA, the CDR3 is TGTGCCAGCTCACCTTACAGGGCTGGTGAGCAGTTCTTC. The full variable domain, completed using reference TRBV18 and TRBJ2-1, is NAGVMQNPRHLVRRRGQEARLRCSPMKGHSHVYWYRQLPEEGLKFMVYLQKENIIDESGMPKERFSAEFPKEGPSILRIQQVVRGDSAAYFCASSPYRAGEQFFGPGTRLTVL.

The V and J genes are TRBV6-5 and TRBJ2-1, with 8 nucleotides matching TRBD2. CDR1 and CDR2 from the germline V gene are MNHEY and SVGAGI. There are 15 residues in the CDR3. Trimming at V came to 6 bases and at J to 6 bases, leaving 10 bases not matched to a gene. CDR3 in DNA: TGTGCCAGCAGCCAAATAACTAGCGGACCCAATGAGCAGTTCTTC. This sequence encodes CASSQITSGPNEQFF.

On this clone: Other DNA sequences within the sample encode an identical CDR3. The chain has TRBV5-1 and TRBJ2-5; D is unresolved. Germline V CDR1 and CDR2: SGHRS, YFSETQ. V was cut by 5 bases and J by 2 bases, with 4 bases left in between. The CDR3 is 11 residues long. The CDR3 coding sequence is TGCGCCAGCAGTTCACAAGAGACCCAGTACTTC. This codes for CASSSQETQYF.